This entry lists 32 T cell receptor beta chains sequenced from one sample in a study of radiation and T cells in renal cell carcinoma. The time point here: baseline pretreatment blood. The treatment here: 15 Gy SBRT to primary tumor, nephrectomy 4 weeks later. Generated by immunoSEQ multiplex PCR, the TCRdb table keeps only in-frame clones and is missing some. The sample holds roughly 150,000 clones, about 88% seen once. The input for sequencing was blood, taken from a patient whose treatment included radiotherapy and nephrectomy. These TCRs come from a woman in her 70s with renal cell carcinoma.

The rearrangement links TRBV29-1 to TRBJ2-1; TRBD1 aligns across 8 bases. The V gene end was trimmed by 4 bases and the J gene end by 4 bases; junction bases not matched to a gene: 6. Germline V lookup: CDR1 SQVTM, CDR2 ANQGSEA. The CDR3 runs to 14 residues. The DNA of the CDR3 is TGCAGCGTTGGGACCGGGACAGGATACAATGAGCAGTTCTTC. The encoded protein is CSVGTGTGYNEQFF.

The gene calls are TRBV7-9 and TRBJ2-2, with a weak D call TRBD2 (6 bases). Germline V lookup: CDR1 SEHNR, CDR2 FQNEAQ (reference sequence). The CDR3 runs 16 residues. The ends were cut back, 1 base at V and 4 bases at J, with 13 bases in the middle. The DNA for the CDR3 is TGTGCCAGCAGCTTAGGTGTCGGGGGATCCACCGGGGAGCTGTTTTTT. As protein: CASSLGVGGSTGELFF.

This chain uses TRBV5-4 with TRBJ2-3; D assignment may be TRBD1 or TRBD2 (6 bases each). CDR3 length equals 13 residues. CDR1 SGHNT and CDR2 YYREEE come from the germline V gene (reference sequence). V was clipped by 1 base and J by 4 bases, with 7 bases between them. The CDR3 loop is CASSLRGPDTQYF. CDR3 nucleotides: TGTGCCAGCAGCTTGCGGGGGCCAGATACGCAGTATTTT.

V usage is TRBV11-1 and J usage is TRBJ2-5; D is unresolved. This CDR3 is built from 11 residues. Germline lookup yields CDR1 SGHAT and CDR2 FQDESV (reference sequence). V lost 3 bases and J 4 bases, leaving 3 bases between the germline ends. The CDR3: CASSFRETQYF. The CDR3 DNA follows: TGTGCCAGCAGCTTTCGAGAGACCCAGTACTTC.

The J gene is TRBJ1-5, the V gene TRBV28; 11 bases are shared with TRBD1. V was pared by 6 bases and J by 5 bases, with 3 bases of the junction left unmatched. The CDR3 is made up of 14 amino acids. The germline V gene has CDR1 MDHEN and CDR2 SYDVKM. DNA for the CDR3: TGTGCCAGCAGCCGGGACAGGGGGGATCAGCCCCAGCATTTT. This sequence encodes CASSRDRGDQPQHF.

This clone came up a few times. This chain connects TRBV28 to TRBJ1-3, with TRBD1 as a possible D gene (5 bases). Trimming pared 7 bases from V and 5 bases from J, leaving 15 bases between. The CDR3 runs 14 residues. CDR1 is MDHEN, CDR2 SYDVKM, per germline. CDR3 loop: CASNNGGSRNTIYF. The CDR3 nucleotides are TGTGCCAGCAACAATGGGGGTTCCAGAAACACCATATATTTT.

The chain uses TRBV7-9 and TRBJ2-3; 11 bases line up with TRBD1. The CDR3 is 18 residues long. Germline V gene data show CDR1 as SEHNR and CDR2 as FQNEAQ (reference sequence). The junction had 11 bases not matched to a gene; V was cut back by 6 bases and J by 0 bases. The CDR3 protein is CASRPGTGGFESTDTQYF. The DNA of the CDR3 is TGTGCCAGCAGACCCGGGACAGGGGGTTTTGAGAGCACAGATACGCAGTATTTT.

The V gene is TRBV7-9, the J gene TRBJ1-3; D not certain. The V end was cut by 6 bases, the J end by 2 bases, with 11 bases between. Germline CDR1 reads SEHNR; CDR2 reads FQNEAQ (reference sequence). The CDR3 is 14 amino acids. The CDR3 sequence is CASRPGGTGNTIYF. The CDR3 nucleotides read TGTGCCAGCAGACCCGGCGGAACTGGAAACACCATATATTTT.

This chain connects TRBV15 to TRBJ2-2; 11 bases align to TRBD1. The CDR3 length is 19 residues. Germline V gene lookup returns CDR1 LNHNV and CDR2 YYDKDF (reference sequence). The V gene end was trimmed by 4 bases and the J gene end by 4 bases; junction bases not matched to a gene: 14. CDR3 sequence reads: CATSTAVDRGRMGTGELFF. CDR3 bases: TGTGCCACCAGCACAGCTGTGGACAGGGGGCGCATGGGCACCGGGGAGCTGTTTTTT.

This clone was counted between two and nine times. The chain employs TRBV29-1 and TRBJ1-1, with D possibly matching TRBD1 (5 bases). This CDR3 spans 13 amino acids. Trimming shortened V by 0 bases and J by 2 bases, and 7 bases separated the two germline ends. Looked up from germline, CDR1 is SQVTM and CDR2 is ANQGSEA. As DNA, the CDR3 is TGCAGCGTTGAAGACAGGGCAAACACTGAAGCTTTCTTT. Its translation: CSVEDRANTEAFF.

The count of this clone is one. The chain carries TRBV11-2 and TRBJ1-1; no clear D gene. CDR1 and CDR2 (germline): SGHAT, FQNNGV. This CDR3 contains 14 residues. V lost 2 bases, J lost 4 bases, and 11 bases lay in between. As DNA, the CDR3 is TGTGCCAGCAGCTTAAGGGTTTGGGGCACTGAAGCTTTCTTT. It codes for CASSLRVWGTEAFF.

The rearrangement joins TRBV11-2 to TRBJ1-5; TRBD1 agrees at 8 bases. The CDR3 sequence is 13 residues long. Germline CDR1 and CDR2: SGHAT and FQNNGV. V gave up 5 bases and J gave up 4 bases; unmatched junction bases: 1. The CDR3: CASSRTGNQPQHF. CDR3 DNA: TGTGCCAGCAGCCGGACAGGGAATCAGCCCCAGCATTTT.

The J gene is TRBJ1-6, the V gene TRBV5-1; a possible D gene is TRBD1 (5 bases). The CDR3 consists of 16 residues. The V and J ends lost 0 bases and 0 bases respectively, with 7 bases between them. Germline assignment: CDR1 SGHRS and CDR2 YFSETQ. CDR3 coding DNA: TGCGCCAGCAGCTTGGACGACAGCTCCTATAATTCACCCCTCCACTTT. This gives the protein CASSLDDSSYNSPLHF.

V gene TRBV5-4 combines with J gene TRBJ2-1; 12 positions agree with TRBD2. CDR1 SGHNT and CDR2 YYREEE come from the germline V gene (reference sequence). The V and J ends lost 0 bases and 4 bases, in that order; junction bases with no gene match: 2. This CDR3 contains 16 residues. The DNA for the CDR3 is TGTGCCAGCAGCTTGGGGGGGACTAGCGGGTACAATGAGCAGTTCTTC. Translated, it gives CASSLGGTSGYNEQFF.

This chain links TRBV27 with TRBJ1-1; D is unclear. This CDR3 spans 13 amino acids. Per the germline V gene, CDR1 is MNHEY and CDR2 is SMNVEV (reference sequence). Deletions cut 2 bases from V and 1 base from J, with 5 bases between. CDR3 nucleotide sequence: TGTGCCAGCAGTTTAACACCGAACACTGAAGCTTTCTTT. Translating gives CASSLTPNTEAFF.

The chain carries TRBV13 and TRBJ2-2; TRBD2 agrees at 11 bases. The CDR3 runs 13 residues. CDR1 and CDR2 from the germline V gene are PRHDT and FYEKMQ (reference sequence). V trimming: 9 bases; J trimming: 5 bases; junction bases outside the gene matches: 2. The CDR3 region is CASRLAGTGELFF. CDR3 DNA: TGTGCCAGTAGACTAGCGGGGACCGGGGAGCTGTTTTTT.

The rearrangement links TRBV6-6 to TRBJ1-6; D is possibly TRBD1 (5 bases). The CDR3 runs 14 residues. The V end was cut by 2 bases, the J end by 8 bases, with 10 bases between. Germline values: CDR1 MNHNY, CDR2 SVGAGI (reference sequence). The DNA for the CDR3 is TGTGCCAGCAGTTACGAGGGGAGAGATTCACCCCTCCACTTT. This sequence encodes CASSYEGRDSPLHF.

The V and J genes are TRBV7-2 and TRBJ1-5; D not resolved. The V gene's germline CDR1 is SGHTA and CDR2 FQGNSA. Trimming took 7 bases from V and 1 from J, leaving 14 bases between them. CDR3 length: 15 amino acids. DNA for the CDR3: TGTGCCAGCAACACCTACACCGGGAGCAATCAGCCCCAGCATTTT. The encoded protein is CASNTYTGSNQPQHF.

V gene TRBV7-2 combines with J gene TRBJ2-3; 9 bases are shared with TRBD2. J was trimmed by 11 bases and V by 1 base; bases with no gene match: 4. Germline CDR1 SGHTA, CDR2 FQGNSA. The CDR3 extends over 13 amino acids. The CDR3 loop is CASSLGLAGLQYF. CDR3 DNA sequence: TGTGCCAGCAGCTTAGGCCTAGCGGGGTTGCAGTATTTT.

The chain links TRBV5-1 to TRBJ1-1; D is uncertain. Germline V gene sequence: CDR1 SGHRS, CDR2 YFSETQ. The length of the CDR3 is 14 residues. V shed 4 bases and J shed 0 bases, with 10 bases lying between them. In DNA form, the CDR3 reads TGCGCCAGCAGCCGAAGCCTCATGAACACTGAAGCTTTCTTT. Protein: CASSRSLMNTEAFF.

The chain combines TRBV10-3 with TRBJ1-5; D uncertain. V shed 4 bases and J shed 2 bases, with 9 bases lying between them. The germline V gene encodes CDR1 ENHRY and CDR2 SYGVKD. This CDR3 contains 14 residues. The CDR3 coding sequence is TGTGCCATCAGTGGAGTGTCGCGCAATCAGCCCCAGCATTTT. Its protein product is CAISGVSRNQPQHF.

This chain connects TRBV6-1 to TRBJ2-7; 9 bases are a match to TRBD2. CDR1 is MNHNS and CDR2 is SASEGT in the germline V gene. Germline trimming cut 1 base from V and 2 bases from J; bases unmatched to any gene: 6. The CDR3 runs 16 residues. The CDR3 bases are TGTGCCAGCAGTGAAGTTTTAGCGGGGGCTCCCTACGAGCAGTACTTC. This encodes CASSEVLAGAPYEQYF.

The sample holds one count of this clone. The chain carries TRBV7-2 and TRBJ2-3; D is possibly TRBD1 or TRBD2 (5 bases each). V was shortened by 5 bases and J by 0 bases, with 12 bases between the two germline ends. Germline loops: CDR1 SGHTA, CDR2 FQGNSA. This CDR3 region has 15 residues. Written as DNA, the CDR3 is TGTGCCAGCAGCCCACCGGGACCAAGCACAGATACGCAGTATTTT. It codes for CASSPPGPSTDTQYF.

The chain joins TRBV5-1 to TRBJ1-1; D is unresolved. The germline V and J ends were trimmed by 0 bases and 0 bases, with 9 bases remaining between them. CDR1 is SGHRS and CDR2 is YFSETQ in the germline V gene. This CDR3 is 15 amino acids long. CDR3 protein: CASSLVGRLNTEAFF. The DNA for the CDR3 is TGCGCCAGCAGCTTGGTTGGCAGGCTGAACACTGAAGCTTTCTTT.

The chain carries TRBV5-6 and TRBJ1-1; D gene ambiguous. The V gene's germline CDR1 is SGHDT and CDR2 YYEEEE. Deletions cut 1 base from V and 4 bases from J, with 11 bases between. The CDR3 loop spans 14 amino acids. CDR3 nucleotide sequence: TGTGCCAGCAGCTTGAGTACTCCGAGCACTGAAGCTTTCTTT. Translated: CASSLSTPSTEAFF.

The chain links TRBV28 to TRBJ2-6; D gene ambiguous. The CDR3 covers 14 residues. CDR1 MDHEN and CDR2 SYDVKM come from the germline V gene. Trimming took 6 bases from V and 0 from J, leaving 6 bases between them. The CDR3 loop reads CASSPVSGANVLTF. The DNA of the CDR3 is TGTGCCAGCAGCCCCGTCTCTGGGGCCAACGTCCTGACTTTC.

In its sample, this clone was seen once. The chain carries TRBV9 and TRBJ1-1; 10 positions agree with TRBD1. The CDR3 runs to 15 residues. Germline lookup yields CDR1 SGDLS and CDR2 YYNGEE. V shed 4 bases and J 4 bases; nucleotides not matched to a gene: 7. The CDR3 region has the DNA TGTGCCAGCAGCCACCGACAGGGGGCGCGCACTGAAGCTTTCTTT. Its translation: CASSHRQGARTEAFF.

The DNA of the CDR3 is TGTGCCAGCAGCTTAGCGCGGGGAAGCTCCTACGAGCAGTACTTC. As protein: CASSLARGSSYEQYF. J is TRBJ2-7 and V is TRBV11-2; D might be TRBD2 (6 bases). Between the trimmed V and J ends, which lost 1 base and 0 bases, there was a span of 10 bases. Germline V gives CDR1 SGHAT, CDR2 FQNNGV. This CDR3 has 15 amino acids.

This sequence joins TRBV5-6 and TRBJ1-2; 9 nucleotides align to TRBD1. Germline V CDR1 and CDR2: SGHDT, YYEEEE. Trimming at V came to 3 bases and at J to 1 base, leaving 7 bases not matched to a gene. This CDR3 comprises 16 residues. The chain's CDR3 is CASSSTPDRGNYGYTF. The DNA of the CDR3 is TGTGCCAGCAGCTCGACCCCGGACAGGGGTAACTATGGCTACACCTTC.

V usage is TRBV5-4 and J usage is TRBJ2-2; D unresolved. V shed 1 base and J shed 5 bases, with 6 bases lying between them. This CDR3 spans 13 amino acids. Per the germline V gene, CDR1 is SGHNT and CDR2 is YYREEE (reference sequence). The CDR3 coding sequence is TGTGCCAGCAGCTTGTGGATAACCGGGGAGCTGTTTTTT. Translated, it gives CASSLWITGELFF.

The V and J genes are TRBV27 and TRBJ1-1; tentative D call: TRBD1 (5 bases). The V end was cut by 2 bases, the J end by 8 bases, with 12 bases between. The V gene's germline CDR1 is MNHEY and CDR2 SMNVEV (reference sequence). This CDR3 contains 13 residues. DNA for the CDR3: TGTGCCAGCAGTTTACGGGACGGGTGGGAAGCTTTCTTT. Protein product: CASSLRDGWEAFF.

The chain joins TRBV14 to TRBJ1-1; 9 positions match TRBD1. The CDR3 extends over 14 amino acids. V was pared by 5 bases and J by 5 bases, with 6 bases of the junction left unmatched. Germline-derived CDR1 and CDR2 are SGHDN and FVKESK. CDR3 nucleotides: TGTGCCAGCAGCAAGGGGACAGGGTGGACTGAAGCTTTCTTT. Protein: CASSKGTGWTEAFF.